This T cell receptor (beta chain) was captured by sequencing in a study of glioma-infiltrating T cells after dendritic cell vaccination. Overall study context: Dendritic cell vaccine was injected intradermally three times, biweekly. Study-wide results and caveats: Higher pretreatment TIL content predicted longer progression-free time and survival.

Time point reported: after dendritic cell vaccination, including at tumor progression/relapse. None of the glioblastoma patients had an isocitrate dehydrogenase mutation. Sequenced by immunoSEQ multiplex PCR; TCRdb stores in-frame clones only, minus some. The repertoire holds about 91,000 clones, with approximately 80% as singletons. V was shortened by 7 bases and J by 2 bases, with 18 bases between the two germline ends. The CDR3 sequence is 15 residues long. CDR1 and CDR2 from the germline V gene are WNHNN and SYGVQD (reference sequence). Of note for this clone: Antigen unknown.

The sequence derives from a human donor with glioblastoma. The source was blood, collected after dendritic cell vaccination. The chain recombines TRBV10-1 with TRBJ2-7, with a tentative D call TRBD1 (6 bases). The CDR3 nucleotides are TGCGCCAGCAATCTTACAGGGCGACATCCCTACGAGCAGTACGTC. Protein: CASNLTGRHPYEQYV.